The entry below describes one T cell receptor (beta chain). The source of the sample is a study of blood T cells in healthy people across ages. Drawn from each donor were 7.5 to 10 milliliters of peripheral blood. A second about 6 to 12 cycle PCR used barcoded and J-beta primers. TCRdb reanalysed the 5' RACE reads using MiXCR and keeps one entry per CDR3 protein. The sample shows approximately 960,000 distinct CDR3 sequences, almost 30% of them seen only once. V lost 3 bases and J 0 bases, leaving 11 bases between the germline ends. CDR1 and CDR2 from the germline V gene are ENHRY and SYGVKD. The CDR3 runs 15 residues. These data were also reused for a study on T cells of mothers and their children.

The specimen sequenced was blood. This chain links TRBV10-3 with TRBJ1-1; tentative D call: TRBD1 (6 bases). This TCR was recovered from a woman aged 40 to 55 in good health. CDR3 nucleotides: TGTGCCATCAGTGAAAAGGGGGGACTGAACACTGAAGCTTTCTTT. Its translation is CAISEKGGLNTEAFF.